The 13 T cell receptor beta chains reported below all come from one sample, sequenced in a study of blood T cell repertoires in COVID-19. The repertoire was sequenced with immunoSEQ multiplex PCR; TCRdb's copy has only in-frame clones and lacks some. The sample lists tens of thousands of clones, approximately 90% occurring once. Input material: peripheral blood. Every receptor here comes from a woman in her thirties or forties with active COVID-19.

This CDR3 is CASSLVLGDYSNQPQHF. DNA for the CDR3: TGTGCCAGCAGCTTGGTTTTAGGGGATTATAGCAATCAGCCCCAGCATTTT. This chain joins TRBV5-8 and TRBJ1-5; D is perhaps TRBD1 (5 bases). V lost 0 bases and J lost 0, with 13 bases in between. Germline CDR1 reads SGHTS; CDR2 reads YDEGEE. The CDR3 loop spans 17 amino acids.

The CDR3 nucleotides read TGTGCCAGCAGCAGAAGACAGGGTTCCACAGATACGCAGTATTTT. It specifies CASSRRQGSTDTQYF. J is TRBJ2-3 and V is TRBV5-6; TRBD1 matches at 7 bases. Germline V gives CDR1 SGHDT, CDR2 YYEEEE. CDR3 size: 15 residues. V lost 4 bases to trimming and J lost 2 bases; unmatched junction nucleotides: 7.

The chain couples TRBV3-1 (or the pseudogene TRBV3-2) to TRBJ1-1; no firm D call. The V and J ends lost 1 base and 9 bases respectively, with 12 bases between them. This CDR3 is 13 amino acids long. Looked up from germline, CDR1 is LGHDT and CDR2 is YNNKEL (reference sequence). The CDR3 DNA is TGTGCCAGCAGCCAAGGCAGAGGGTGGAAAGCTTTCTTT. Protein sequence: CASSQGRGWKAFF.

The chain is built from TRBV3-1 (or the pseudogene TRBV3-2) and TRBJ2-3; D not certain. V shed 1 base and J shed 5 bases, with 13 bases lying between them. Germline V gives CDR1 LGHDT, CDR2 YNNKEL (reference sequence). There are 15 residues in the CDR3. The CDR3 loop is CASSQALDSRDTQYF. DNA for the CDR3: TGTGCCAGCAGCCAAGCGTTGGATAGCCGAGATACGCAGTATTTT.

The gene calls are TRBV5-6 and TRBJ2-2; 7 bases line up with TRBD1. This CDR3 comprises 15 residues. With V trimmed by 0 bases and J by 8 bases, 7 bases remained unmatched. Germline V lookup: CDR1 SGHDT, CDR2 YYEEEE. CDR3 DNA: TGTGCCAGCAGCTTGGGACAGGGATTTAGTGGGGAGCTGTTTTTT. It is translated as CASSLGQGFSGELFF.

This chain connects TRBV19 to TRBJ1-2; 10 nucleotides match TRBD1. The CDR3 runs 14 residues. The germline gives CDR1 LNHDA, CDR2 SQIVND (reference sequence). J was trimmed by 7 bases and V by 4 bases; bases with no gene match: 6. The CDR3 sequence: CASSTDRGTSGYTF. CDR3 in DNA: TGTGCCAGTAGTACGGACAGGGGGACTAGTGGCTACACCTTC.

The genes are TRBV18 and TRBJ2-3, with a weak D call TRBD2 (6 bases). V was cut by 4 bases and J by 4 bases, with 24 bases left in between. CDR1 is KGHSH and CDR2 is LQKENI in the germline V gene. The CDR3 has 18 residues. The CDR3 region has the DNA TGTGCCAGCTCACGCCAGTTGGGGCGGGGACTCTTCCCAGATACGCAGTATTTT. Residues: CASSRQLGRGLFPDTQYF.

The chain employs TRBV5-1 and TRBJ2-6; the D gene is possibly TRBD2 (6 bases). Looked up from germline, CDR1 is SGHRS and CDR2 is YFSETQ. The CDR3 is 18 amino acids. Trimming removed 3 bases from V and 0 bases from J, with 16 bases in between. The CDR3 DNA reads as TGCGCCAGCAGCTCGGGGCGGGGAGCGAACTCTGGGGCCAACGTCCTGACTTTC. This gives the protein CASSSGRGANSGANVLTF. The full variable domain, rest sourced from reference TRBV5-1 and TRBJ2-6, is KAGVTQTPRYLIKTRGQQVTLSCSPISGHRSVSWYQQTPGQGLQFLFEYFSETQRNKGNFPGRFSGRQFSNSRSEMNVSTLELGDSALYLCASSSGRGANSGANVLTFGAGSRLTVL.

The chain carries TRBV5-1 and TRBJ2-3; the match to TRBD1 covers 8 bases. CDR1 is SGHRS, CDR2 YFSETQ, per germline. Trimming took 0 bases from V and 2 from J; bases not matched to a gene: 5. This CDR3 comprises 16 residues. The DNA for the CDR3 is TGCGCCAGCAGCTTGGAACGCAGGGGGCCCACAGATACGCAGTATTTT. This sequence encodes CASSLERRGPTDTQYF. Supplemented by reference TRBV5-1 and TRBJ2-3, the full variable domain reads KAGVTQTPRYLIKTRGQQVTLSCSPISGHRSVSWYQQTPGQGLQFLFEYFSETQRNKGNFPGRFSGRQFSNSRSEMNVSTLELGDSALYLCASSLERRGPTDTQYFGPGTRLTVL.

The rearrangement links TRBV27 to TRBJ1-4; 10 bases line up with TRBD1. The CDR3 is 17 residues long. The germline gives CDR1 MNHEY, CDR2 SMNVEV (reference sequence). After removal of 3 bases from V and 7 bases from J, the junction contained 11 bases not matched to a gene. The CDR3 sequence: CASSLGQGSWSGEKLFF. The CDR3 DNA is TGTGCCAGCAGTTTGGGACAGGGGTCATGGTCAGGTGAAAAACTGTTTTTT.

The chain joins TRBV7-2 to TRBJ2-1; 13 bases are a match to TRBD2. The V and J ends lost 5 bases and 7 bases, in that order; junction bases with no gene match: 5. The length of the CDR3 is 15 residues. The germline gives CDR1 SGHTA, CDR2 FQGNSA. The CDR3 DNA sequence: TGTGCCAGCAGCCCGGGACTAGCGGGGAATAATGAGCAGTTCTTC. It codes for CASSPGLAGNNEQFF.

On this clone itself: As the CDR3 is not closed by the conserved phenylalanine or tryptophan, this likely results from a read error. The rearrangement uses TRBV7-9 and TRBJ2-2; D perhaps matches TRBD2 (6 bases). V dropped 3 bases and J dropped 3 bases, with 17 bases sitting between them. Per germline, CDR1 SEHNR and CDR2 FQNEAQ (reference sequence). The CDR3 has 17 residues. As DNA, the CDR3 is TGTGCCAGCAGCTTCCCCTTTGGGGGGTTGGACACCGGGGAGCTGTTTTTG. It specifies CASSFPFGGLDTGELFL.

The chain has TRBV2 and TRBJ1-4; D unclear. CDR1 and CDR2 (germline): SNHLY, FYNNEI. Trimming pared 3 bases from V and 4 bases from J, leaving 9 bases between. The CDR3 is 14 amino acids. The CDR3 sequence: CASSDRRINEKLFF. The CDR3 bases are TGTGCCAGCAGTGATCGGCGGATTAATGAAAAACTGTTTTTT.